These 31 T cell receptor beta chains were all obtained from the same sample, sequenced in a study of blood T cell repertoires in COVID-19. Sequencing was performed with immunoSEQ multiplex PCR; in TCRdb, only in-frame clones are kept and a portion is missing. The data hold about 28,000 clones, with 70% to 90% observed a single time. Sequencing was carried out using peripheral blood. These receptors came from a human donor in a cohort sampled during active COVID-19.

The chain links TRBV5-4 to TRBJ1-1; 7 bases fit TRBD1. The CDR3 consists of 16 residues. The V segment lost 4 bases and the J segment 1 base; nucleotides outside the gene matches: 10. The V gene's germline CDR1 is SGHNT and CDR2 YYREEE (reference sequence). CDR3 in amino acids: CASSTGVATRNTEAFF. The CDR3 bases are TGTGCCAGCAGCACAGGGGTGGCAACGCGGAACACTGAAGCTTTCTTT. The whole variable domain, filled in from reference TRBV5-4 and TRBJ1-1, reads ETGVTQSPTHLIKTRGQQVTLRCSSQSGHNTVSWYQQALGQGPQFIFQYYREEENGRGNFPPRFSGLQFPNYSSELNVNALELDDSALYLCASSTGVATRNTEAFFGQGTRLTVV.

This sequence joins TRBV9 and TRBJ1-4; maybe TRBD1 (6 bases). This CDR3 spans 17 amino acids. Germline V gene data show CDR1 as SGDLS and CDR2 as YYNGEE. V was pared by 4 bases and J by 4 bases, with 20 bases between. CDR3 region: CASSPQMGAVVNEKLFF. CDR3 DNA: TGTGCCAGCAGCCCCCAAATGGGGGCCGTCGTTAATGAAAAACTGTTTTTT.

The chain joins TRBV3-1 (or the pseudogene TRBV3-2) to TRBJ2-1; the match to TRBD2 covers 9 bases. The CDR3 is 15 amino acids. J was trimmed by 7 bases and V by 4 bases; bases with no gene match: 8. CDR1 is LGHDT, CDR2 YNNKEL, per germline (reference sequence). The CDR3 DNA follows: TGTGCCAGCAGCCCGGAGGCGGGGGGGCGAAATGAGCAGTTCTTC. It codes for CASSPEAGGRNEQFF.

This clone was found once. In DNA, the CDR3 is TGCGCCAGCAGCGACAGGGCGACCGGGGAGCTGTTTTTT. It yields the protein CASSDRATGELFF. This chain links TRBV5-1 with TRBJ2-2; 7 bases are a match to TRBD1. The CDR3 is 13 residues long. The J segment lost 5 bases and the V segment lost 4 bases, leaving 2 bases of the junction unmatched. The germline V gene encodes CDR1 SGHRS and CDR2 YFSETQ. Variable domain in full (rest from reference TRBV5-1 and TRBJ2-2): KAGVTQTPRYLIKTRGQQVTLSCSPISGHRSVSWYQQTPGQGLQFLFEYFSETQRNKGNFPGRFSGRQFSNSRSEMNVSTLELGDSALYLCASSDRATGELFFGEGSRLTVL.

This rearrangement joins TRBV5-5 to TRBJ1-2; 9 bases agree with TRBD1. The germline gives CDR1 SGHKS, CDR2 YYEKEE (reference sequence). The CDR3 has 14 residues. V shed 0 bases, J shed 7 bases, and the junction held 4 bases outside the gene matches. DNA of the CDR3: TGTGCCAGCAGCTTGGAACAGGGGGCGCCTGGCTACACCTTC. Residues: CASSLEQGAPGYTF.

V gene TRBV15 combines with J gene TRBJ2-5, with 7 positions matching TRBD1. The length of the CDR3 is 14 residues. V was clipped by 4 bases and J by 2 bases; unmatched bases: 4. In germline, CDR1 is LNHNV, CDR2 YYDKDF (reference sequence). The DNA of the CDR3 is TGTGCCACCAGCAACCGGGACAGACAAGAGACCCAGTACTTC. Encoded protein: CATSNRDRQETQYF. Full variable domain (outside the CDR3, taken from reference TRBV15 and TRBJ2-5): DAMVIQNPRYQVTQFGKPVTLSCSQTLNHNVMYWYQQKSSQAPKLLFHYYDKDFNNEADTPDNFQSRRPNTSFCFLDIRSPGLGDTAMYLCATSNRDRQETQYFGPGTRLLVL.

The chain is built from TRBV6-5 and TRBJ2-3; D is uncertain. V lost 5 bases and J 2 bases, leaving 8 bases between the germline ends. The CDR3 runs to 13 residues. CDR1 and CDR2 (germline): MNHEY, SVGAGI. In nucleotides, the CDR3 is TGTGCCAGCAGTAATTCTTTCACAGATACGCAGTATTTT. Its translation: CASSNSFTDTQYF.

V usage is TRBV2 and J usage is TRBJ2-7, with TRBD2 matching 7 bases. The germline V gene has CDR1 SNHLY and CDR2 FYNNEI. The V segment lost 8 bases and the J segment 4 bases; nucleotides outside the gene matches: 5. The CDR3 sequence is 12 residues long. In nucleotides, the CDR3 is TGTGCCAGCGCGGGGGAGGGGTACGAGCAGTACTTC. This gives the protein CASAGEGYEQYF.

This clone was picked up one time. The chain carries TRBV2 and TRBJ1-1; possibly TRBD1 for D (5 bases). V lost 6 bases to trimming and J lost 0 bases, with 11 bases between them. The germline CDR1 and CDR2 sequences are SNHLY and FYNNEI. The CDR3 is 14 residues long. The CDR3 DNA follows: TGTGCCAGCAGGGTAGGGGTGATGAACACTGAAGCTTTCTTT. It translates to CASRVGVMNTEAFF.

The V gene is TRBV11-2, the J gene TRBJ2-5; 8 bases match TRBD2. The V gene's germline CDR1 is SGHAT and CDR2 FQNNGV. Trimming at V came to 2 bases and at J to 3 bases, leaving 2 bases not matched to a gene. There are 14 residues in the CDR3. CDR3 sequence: CASSLTTSEETQYF. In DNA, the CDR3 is TGTGCCAGCAGCTTAACGACTAGCGAAGAGACCCAGTACTTC.

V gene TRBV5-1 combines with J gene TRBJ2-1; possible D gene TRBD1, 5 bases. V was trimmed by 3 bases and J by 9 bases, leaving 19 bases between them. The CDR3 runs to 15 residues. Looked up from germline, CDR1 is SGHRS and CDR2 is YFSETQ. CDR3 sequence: CASSSRVPQDGEQFF. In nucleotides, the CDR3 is TGCGCCAGCAGCTCCAGGGTACCGCAGGATGGTGAGCAGTTCTTC.

CDR3 in DNA: TGTGCCAGCAGTCAGCCCAGGGGTACGCAGTATTTT. It codes for CASSQPRGTQYF. V is TRBV12-3 or TRBV12-4 and J is TRBJ2-3; D might be TRBD1 (6 bases). CDR3 size: 12 residues. V lost 5 bases and J 8 bases, leaving 11 bases between the germline ends.

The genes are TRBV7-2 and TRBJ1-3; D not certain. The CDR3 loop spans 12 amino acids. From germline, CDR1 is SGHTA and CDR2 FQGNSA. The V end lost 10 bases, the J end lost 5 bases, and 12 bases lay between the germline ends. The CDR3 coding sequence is TGTGCCATCCACCCACTGCGAAACACCATATATTTT. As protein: CAIHPLRNTIYF.

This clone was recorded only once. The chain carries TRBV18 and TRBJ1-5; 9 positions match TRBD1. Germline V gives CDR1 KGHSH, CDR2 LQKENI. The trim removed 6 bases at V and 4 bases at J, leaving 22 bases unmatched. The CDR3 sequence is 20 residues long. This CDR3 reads CASSPNSPGDRVRTNQPQHF. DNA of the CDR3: TGTGCCAGCTCTCCAAACTCACCGGGGGACAGGGTACGAACAAATCAGCCCCAGCATTTT.

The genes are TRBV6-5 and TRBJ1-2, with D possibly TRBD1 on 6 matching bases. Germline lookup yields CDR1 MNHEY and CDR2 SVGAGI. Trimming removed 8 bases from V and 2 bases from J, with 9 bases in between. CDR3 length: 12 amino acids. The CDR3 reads CASGTGNYGYTF. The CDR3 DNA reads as TGTGCCAGCGGAACAGGGAACTATGGCTACACCTTC.

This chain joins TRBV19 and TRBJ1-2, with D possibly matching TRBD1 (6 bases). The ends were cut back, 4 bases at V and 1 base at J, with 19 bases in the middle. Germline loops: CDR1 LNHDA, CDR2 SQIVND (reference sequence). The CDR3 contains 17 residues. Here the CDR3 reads CASSSQGSIHLNYGYTF. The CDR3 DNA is TGTGCCAGTAGTAGTCAGGGGAGTATCCACCTTAACTATGGCTACACCTTC. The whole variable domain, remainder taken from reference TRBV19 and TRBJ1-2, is DGGITQSPKYLFRKEGQNVTLSCEQNLNHDAMYWYRQDPGQGLRLIYYSQIVNDFQKGDIAEGYSVSREKKESFPLTVTSAQKNPTAFYLCASSSQGSIHLNYGYTFGSGTRLTVV.

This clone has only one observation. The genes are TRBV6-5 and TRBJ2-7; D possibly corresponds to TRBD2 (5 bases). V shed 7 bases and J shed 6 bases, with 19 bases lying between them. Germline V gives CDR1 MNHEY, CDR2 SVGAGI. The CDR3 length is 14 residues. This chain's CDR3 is CASNSAGGLGEQYF. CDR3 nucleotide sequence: TGTGCCAGCAATTCAGCTGGCGGGTTGGGCGAGCAGTACTTC.

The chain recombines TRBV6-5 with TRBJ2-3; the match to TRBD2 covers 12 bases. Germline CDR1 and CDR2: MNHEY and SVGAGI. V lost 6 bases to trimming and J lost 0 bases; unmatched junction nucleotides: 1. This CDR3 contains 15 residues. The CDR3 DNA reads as TGTGCCAGCAGCGGACTAGCGGGGAGCACAGATACGCAGTATTTT. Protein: CASSGLAGSTDTQYF.

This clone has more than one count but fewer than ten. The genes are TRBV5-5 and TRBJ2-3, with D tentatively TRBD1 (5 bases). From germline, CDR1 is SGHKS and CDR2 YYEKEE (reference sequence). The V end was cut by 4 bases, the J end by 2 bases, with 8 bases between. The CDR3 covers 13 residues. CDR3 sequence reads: CASSKDITDTQYF. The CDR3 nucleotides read TGTGCCAGCAGCAAGGACATCACAGATACGCAGTATTTT.

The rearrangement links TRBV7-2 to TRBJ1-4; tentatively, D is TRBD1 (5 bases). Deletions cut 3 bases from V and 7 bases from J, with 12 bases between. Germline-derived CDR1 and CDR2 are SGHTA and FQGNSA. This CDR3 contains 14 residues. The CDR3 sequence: CASSFQGGGEKLFF. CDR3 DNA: TGTGCCAGCAGCTTTCAGGGAGGAGGTGAAAAACTGTTTTTT.

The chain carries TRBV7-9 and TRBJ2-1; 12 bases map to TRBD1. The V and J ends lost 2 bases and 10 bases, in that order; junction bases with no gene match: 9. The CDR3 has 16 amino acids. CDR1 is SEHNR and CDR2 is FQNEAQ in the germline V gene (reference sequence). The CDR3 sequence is CASSLSLGQGAREQFF. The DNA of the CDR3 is TGTGCCAGCAGCTTAAGCCTGGGACAGGGGGCAAGGGAGCAGTTCTTC.

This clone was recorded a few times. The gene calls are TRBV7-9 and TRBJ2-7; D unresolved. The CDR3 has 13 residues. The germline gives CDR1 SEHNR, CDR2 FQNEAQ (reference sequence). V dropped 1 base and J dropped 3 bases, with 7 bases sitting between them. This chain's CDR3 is CASSLGVIYEQYF. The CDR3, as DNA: TGTGCCAGCAGCTTAGGTGTAATCTACGAGCAGTACTTC.

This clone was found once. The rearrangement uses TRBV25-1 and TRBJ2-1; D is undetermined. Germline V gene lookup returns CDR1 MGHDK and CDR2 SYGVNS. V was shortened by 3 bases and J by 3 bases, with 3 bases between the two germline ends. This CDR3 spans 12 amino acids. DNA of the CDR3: TGTGCCAGCAGTGAGCGCTACAATGAGCAGTTCTTC. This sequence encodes CASSERYNEQFF.

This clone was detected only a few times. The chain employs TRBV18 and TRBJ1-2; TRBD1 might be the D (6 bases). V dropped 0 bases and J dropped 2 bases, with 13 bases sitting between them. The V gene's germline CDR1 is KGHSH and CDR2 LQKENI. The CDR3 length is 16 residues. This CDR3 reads CASSPPMSGGNYGYTF. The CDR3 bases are TGTGCCAGCTCACCACCGATGTCGGGGGGCAACTATGGCTACACCTTC.

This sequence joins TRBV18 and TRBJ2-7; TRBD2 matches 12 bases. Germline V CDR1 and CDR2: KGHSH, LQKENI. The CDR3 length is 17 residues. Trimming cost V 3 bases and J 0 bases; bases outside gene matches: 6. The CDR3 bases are TGTGCCAGCTCACCCGCGTCTAGCGGGGGGGCCTCCTACGAGCAGTACTTC. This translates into CASSPASSGGASYEQYF.

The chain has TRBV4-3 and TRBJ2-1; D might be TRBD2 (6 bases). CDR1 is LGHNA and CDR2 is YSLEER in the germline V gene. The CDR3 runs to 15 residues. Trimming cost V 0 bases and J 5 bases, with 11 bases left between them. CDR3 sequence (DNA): TGCGCCAGCAGCCAAGATTCGGGAGTTCACAATGAGCAGTTCTTC. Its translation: CASSQDSGVHNEQFF.

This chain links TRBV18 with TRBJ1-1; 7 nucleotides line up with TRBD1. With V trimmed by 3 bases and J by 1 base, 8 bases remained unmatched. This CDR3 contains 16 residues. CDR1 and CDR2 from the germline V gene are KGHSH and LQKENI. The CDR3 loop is CASSPSRTGQNTEAFF. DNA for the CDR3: TGTGCCAGCTCACCCAGCCGGACAGGTCAGAACACTGAAGCTTTCTTT.

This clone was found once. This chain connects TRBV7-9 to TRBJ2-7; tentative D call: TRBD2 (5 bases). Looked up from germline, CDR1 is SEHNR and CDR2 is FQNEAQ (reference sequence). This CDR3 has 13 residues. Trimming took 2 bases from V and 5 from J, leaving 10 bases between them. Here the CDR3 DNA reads TGTGCCAGCAGCTTAATGGAGGCTGACGAGCAGTACTTC. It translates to CASSLMEADEQYF.

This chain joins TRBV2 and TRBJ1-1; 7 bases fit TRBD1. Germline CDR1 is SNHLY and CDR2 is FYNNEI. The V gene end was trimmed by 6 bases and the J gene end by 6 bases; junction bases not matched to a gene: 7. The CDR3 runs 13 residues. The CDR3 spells CASRLTGEAEAFF. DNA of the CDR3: TGTGCCAGCAGGTTAACAGGGGAGGCTGAAGCTTTCTTT.

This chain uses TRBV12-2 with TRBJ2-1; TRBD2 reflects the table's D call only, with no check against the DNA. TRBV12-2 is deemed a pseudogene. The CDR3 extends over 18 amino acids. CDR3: CASRLNWREGPSYNEQFF. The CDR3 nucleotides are TGTGCAAGTCGCTTAAATTGGCGGGAGGGTCCTTCCTACAATGAGCAGTTCTTC.

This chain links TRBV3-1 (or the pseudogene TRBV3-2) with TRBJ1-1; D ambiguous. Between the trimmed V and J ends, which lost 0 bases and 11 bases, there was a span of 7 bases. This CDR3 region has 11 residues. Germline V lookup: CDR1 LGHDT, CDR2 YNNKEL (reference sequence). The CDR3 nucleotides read TGTGCCAGCAGCCAAGAAGTGAGGGCTTTCTTT. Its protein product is CASSQEVRAFF.